This T cell receptor (beta chain) was profiled in a study of T cells and Merkel cell carcinoma outcomes (dated by TCRdb to 2018 to 2020). In terms of the full investigation: In patients with Merkel cell carcinoma, researchers looked at whether the T-cell repertoire of the tumor, along with T-cell density, could predict clinical outcome.

Concerning this clone: There is no known antigen for this receptor. Qualities for individual bases were not recorded, and no much larger clone is one base off.

Library creation used the immunoSEQ multiplex PCR assay. In TCRdb, the immuneACCESS table is reduced to in-frame sequences with V and J assigned. These tables do not hold every clone; where another copy was compared, an unresolved V gene accounts for under half, and the others remain unexplained. The sample profile shows 15,000 to 18,000 clones; about nine tenths of them were found once. Approximately 8% of the sample is taken by the ten largest. What the research found in general, with its limitations: Clinical outcomes in Merkel cell carcinoma patients were reported to be predicted by T-cell repertoire features combined with T-cell density.

The samples were taken from patients with Merkel cell carcinoma. The receptor comes from a human donor with Merkel cell carcinoma. The sequenced sample was tumor tissue from Merkel cell carcinoma.

The sequenced DNA is TGTGCCAGGAAAAGTATGGGGCGGAAGGGCCAAGAGACCCAGTACTTC. It translates to CARKSMGRKGQETQYF. The sequence links TRBV7-9 to TRBJ2-5; a weak D assignment points to TRBD1 (5 bases agree). The CDR3 holds 16 amino acids from the cysteine to the phenylalanine. The only DNA kept is the CDR3, 48 bases in frame from the first base. Trimming removed 9 bases from V and 1 base from J, leaving 21 bases between the germline ends. Taken from the germline V gene (reference sequence), the CDR1 and CDR2 loops are SEHNR and FQNEAQ.